This is a list of T cell receptor beta chains from one sample in a study of shared T cell receptors in the human thymus. Sequencing used immunoSEQ multiplex PCR; TCRdb keeps in-frame clones, though not all of them. The data show under 700,000 clones, 70% to 80% seen once. These data were also reused for a study on human thymus T cells.

Specimen: thymocytes. These receptor sequences come from a boy younger than two with a congenital heart defect. The CDR3 runs from the conserved cysteine through the conserved F or W. The order of the fields is V gene, D gene, J gene, clone size, CDR3 DNA, CDR3 protein. The D gene is left open where the match is weak. Size is stated for part of the rows, as once, few or many counts, or as a class when the clone is expanded.

V: TRBV19; D: TRBD1; J: TRBJ1-2; size: few; DNA: TGTGCCAGTACCGGGACAGGGGACGACGGCTACACCTTC; CDR3: CASTGTGDDGYTF
V: TRBV10-1; D: -; J: TRBJ1-1; size: -; DNA: TGCGCCAGCAGCCGAACCCCCGGGGAGAACACTGAAGCTTTCTTT; CDR3: CASSRTPGENTEAFF
V: TRBV4-3; D: -; J: TRBJ2-7; size: once; DNA: TGCGCCAGCAGCCACGTCTCCCGGGAGAAGAGGTACGAGCAGTACTTC; CDR3: CASSHVSREKRYEQYF
V: TRBV7-2; D: -; J: TRBJ2-6; size: -; DNA: TGTGCCAGCAGCCCCGGGACAAGGTATTACTCTGGGGCCAACGTCCTGACTTTC; CDR3: CASSPGTRYYSGANVLTF
V: TRBV5-6; D: TRBD2; J: TRBJ2-7; size: -; DNA: TGTGCCAGCAGCATCGCCGGGACTAGCGGCCCGTCCCACTACGAGGAGCAGTACTTC; CDR3: CASSIAGTSGPSHYEEQYF
V: TRBV27; D: -; J: TRBJ2-5; size: -; DNA: TGTGCCAGCAGTCCAACAGGGCCCCAAGAGACCCAGTACTTC; CDR3: CASSPTGPQETQYF
V: TRBV4-3; D: TRBD1; J: TRBJ2-7; size: few; DNA: TGCGCCAGCAGCCAAGATACAGGGGGCAACTACGAGCAGTACTTC; CDR3: CASSQDTGGNYEQYF
V: TRBV18; D: TRBD1; J: TRBJ1-1; size: few; DNA: TGTGCCAGCTCACCGGACAGGGAGAACACTGAAGCTTTCTTT; CDR3: CASSPDRENTEAFF
V: TRBV7-9; D: TRBD1; J: TRBJ1-2; size: -; DNA: TGTGCCAGCAGCCCGACAGGGAATCATGGCTACACCTTC; CDR3: CASSPTGNHGYTF
V: TRBV7-2; D: TRBD2; J: TRBJ2-3; size: -; DNA: TGTGCCAGCAGCCGGTGGACTAGCGTCACAGATACGCAGTATTTT; CDR3: CASSRWTSVTDTQYF
V: TRBV4-1; D: -; J: TRBJ2-1; size: -; DNA: TGCGCCAGCAGCCAAGATCCACCTAGCTCCTACAATGAGCAGTTCTTC; CDR3: CASSQDPPSSYNEQFF
V: TRBV25-1; D: -; J: TRBJ1-1; size: -; DNA: TGTGCCAGCAGTGAAGGGCGGCAGGACTCCATGAACACTGAAGCTTTCTTT; CDR3: CASSEGRQDSMNTEAFF
V: TRBV11-2; D: -; J: TRBJ2-2; size: -; DNA: TGTGCCAGCAGCTTAGGGCACCGGGAGCTGTTTTTT; CDR3: CASSLGHRELFF
V: TRBV30; D: TRBD1; J: TRBJ2-7; size: -; DNA: TGTGCCTGGAGCCTCCGGGACAGGGCCTACGAGCAGTACTTC; CDR3: CAWSLRDRAYEQYF
V: TRBV6-5; D: -; J: TRBJ2-3; size: -; DNA: TGTGCCAGCAGCCTCCGGGGGACTCGCACAGATACGCAGTATTTT; CDR3: CASSLRGTRTDTQYF
V: TRBV15; D: -; J: TRBJ2-5; size: -; DNA: TGTGCCACCAGCAGAGAAGAGGGAGACAGGCCCCAAGAGACCCAGTACTTC; CDR3: CATSREEGDRPQETQYF
V: TRBV7-9; D: -; J: TRBJ2-2; size: few; DNA: TGTGCCAGCAGCTTAGGACAGGACAACACCGGGGAGCTGTTTTTT; CDR3: CASSLGQDNTGELFF
V: TRBV4-1; D: -; J: TRBJ2-7; size: -; DNA: TGCGCCAGCAGCTCTACTAGCTATGCCTACGAGCAGTACTTC; CDR3: CASSSTSYAYEQYF
V: TRBV5-6; D: TRBD1; J: TRBJ1-1; size: -; DNA: TGTGCCAGCAGTCAAAAAGGGGGGACAGGGTACACTGAAGCTTTCTTT; CDR3: CASSQKGGTGYTEAFF
V: TRBV27; D: TRBD2; J: TRBJ2-1; size: once; DNA: TGTGCCAGCAGTTTCTCTAGCGGGGGGAACAATGAGCAGTTCTTC; CDR3: CASSFSSGGNNEQFF
V: TRBV19; D: TRBD2; J: TRBJ2-3; size: few; DNA: TGTGCCAGTAGTAAACTAGCGGGAGGGGGAGGCACAGATACGCAGTATTTT; CDR3: CASSKLAGGGGTDTQYF
V: TRBV28; D: -; J: TRBJ2-4; size: -; DNA: TGTGCCAGCGGGGGCCTGTTGGACTGGGCCAAAAACATTCAGTACTTC; CDR3: CASGGLLDWAKNIQYF
V: TRBV5-6; D: -; J: TRBJ1-4; size: -; DNA: TGTGCCAGCAGCTTTACAGCAAGTGAAAAACTGTTTTTT; CDR3: CASSFTASEKLFF
V: TRBV6-5; D: -; J: TRBJ2-1; size: -; DNA: TGTGCCAGCAGTCGCACAGACAATAGTCGTCCGTTCTTC; CDR3: CASSRTDNSRPFF
V: TRBV9; D: TRBD2; J: TRBJ2-5; size: once; DNA: TGTGCCAGCAGCGCCGGGACTAGCGGGAGGGAAGAGACCCAGTACTTC; CDR3: CASSAGTSGREETQYF
V: TRBV5-1; D: TRBD1; J: TRBJ1-4; size: -; DNA: TGCGCCAGCAGCTTGGGGGACAGGACCACCGAAAAACTGTTTTTT; CDR3: CASSLGDRTTEKLFF
V: TRBV19; D: -; J: TRBJ2-2; size: -; DNA: TGTGCCAGTAGTATAGGAGGGAACACCGGGGAGCTGTTTTTT; CDR3: CASSIGGNTGELFF
V: TRBV7-2; D: -; J: TRBJ1-2; size: -; DNA: TGTGCCAGCAGCGGGACGAACAGGGACGGCTACACCTTC; CDR3: CASSGTNRDGYTF
V: TRBV5-1; D: TRBD1; J: TRBJ2-3; size: few; DNA: TGCGCCAGCAGCTTGGGGGCCCACAGGGGTAGCGGCACAGATACGCAGTATTTT; CDR3: CASSLGAHRGSGTDTQYF
V: TRBV6-1; D: -; J: TRBJ2-7; size: -; DNA: TGTGCCAGCAGCCATAGTGGGGGGTCCTACGAGCAGTACTTC; CDR3: CASSHSGGSYEQYF
V: TRBV11-3; D: -; J: TRBJ2-7; size: few; DNA: TGTGCCAGCAGCCCGCGAGGGTGGTACGAGCAGTACTTC; CDR3: CASSPRGWYEQYF
V: TRBV27; D: -; J: TRBJ1-2; size: -; DNA: TGTGCCAGCAGTTTTTCAGGGGCCTATGGCTACACCTTC; CDR3: CASSFSGAYGYTF
V: TRBV7-9; D: TRBD2; J: TRBJ2-7; size: -; DNA: TGTGCCAGCAGCTCTCCTGGGGGAGGGTACGAGCAGTACTTC; CDR3: CASSSPGGGYEQYF
V: TRBV2; D: -; J: TRBJ1-5; size: -; DNA: TGTGCCAGCAGTGAGAGGGCGGATCAGCCCCAGCATTTT; CDR3: CASSERADQPQHF
V: TRBV11-2; D: TRBD2; J: TRBJ2-2; size: -; DNA: TGTGCCAGCAGCTTCCCGGGACTAGCGGGAGGAGGGGAGCTGTTTTTT; CDR3: CASSFPGLAGGGELFF
V: TRBV19; D: TRBD1; J: TRBJ1-3; size: few; DNA: TGTGCCAGTAGTATAGGAGGGACAGTAGGAAACACCATATATTTT; CDR3: CASSIGGTVGNTIYF
V: TRBV4-1; D: -; J: TRBJ2-1; size: once; DNA: TGCGCCAGCAGCCAAGACCTGACTAGTTCCCCCTACAATGAGCAGTTCTTC; CDR3: CASSQDLTSSPYNEQFF
V: TRBV28; D: -; J: TRBJ2-6; size: few; DNA: TGTGCCAGCAGTTTTTTACCCAAACAACAGGGGAGGGGGGCCAACGTCCTGACTTTC; CDR3: CASSFLPKQQGRGANVLTF
V: TRBV2; D: TRBD2; J: TRBJ2-1; size: -; DNA: TGTGCCAGCAGTCATCCCCCTAGCGGTGGTAATGAGCAGTTCTTC; CDR3: CASSHPPSGGNEQFF
V: TRBV11-2; D: TRBD2; J: TRBJ2-7; size: -; DNA: TGTGCCAGCAGCCCTAGCGGGAGTTCAAGGTACGAGCAGTACTTC; CDR3: CASSPSGSSRYEQYF
V: TRBV6-1; D: TRBD1; J: TRBJ1-3; size: -; DNA: TGTGCCAGCAGTGAACTCGGGACAGGGAAAAACACCATATATTTT; CDR3: CASSELGTGKNTIYF
V: TRBV9; D: -; J: TRBJ1-1; size: -; DNA: TGTGCCAGCAGCCCGAGCGGGGAGCGCAACACTGAAGCTTTCTTT; CDR3: CASSPSGERNTEAFF
V: TRBV5-1; D: -; J: TRBJ2-3; size: -; DNA: TGCGCCAGCAGCCTTCATAGTAAAGGCACAGATACGCAGTATTTT; CDR3: CASSLHSKGTDTQYF
V: TRBV25-1; D: -; J: TRBJ1-1; size: -; DNA: TGTGCCAGCAGTGAATCGGACAGCCAGGGGAGAACTGAAGCTTTCTTT; CDR3: CASSESDSQGRTEAFF
V: TRBV15; D: -; J: TRBJ1-1; size: -; DNA: TGTGCCACCAGCAGAGCCAGGGGGAACACTGAAGCTTTCTTT; CDR3: CATSRARGNTEAFF
V: TRBV18; D: TRBD2; J: TRBJ2-1; size: -; DNA: TGTGCCAGCTCACCACATAGCGGGAGTCCCCCATATGAGCAGTTCTTC; CDR3: CASSPHSGSPPYEQFF